These 16 T cell receptor beta chains were sequenced from one sample in a study of control samples from healthy donors and cancer patients (dated by TCRdb to the early 2020s). Libraries were built with the immunoSEQ multiplex PCR assay. The immuneACCESS repertoire file appears here via TCRdb, limited to in-frame rearrangements. These files lack a portion of the clones; in checked studies, under half of the deficit traces to unresolved V genes, and the cause of the others is not known. This sample holds about 120,000 clones; approximately 87% were observed only once. The top ten constitute around 3.5% of the sample. The sequenced material came from PBMCs. All receptors come from an older woman with lung cancer.

The chain couples TRBV5-4 to TRBJ2-2; 12 bases map to TRBD2. Per germline, CDR1 SGHNT and CDR2 YYREEE (reference sequence). J gave up 2 bases and V 4 bases, and 9 bases lay outside the gene matches. The CDR3 has 18 amino acids. The chain's CDR3 is CASSLGLAGLSNTGELFF. DNA of the CDR3: TGTGCCAGCAGCCTAGGACTAGCGGGGCTTTCTAACACCGGGGAGCTGTTTTTT.

The chain combines TRBV7-6 with TRBJ2-7, with 8 positions matching TRBD2. The CDR3 is 15 amino acids. J gave up 4 bases and V 0 bases, and 5 bases lay outside the gene matches. CDR1 and CDR2 (germline): SGHVS, FNYEAQ. As DNA, the CDR3 is TGTGCCAGCAGCTTAGCGGGAGCGGGAGTGTACGAGCAGTACTTC. Amino acids: CASSLAGAGVYEQYF.

The rearrangement joins TRBV11-2 to TRBJ1-1; D is uncertain. Trimming took 1 base from V and 1 from J, leaving 4 bases between them. From germline, CDR1 is SGHAT and CDR2 FQNNGV. CDR3 length: 13 amino acids. CDR3 sequence (DNA): TGTGCCAGCAGCTTAGGGTCGAACACTGAAGCTTTCTTT. Translation: CASSLGSNTEAFF.

The chain links TRBV13 to TRBJ2-1; 7 bases fit TRBD1. This CDR3 has 16 residues. After removal of 3 bases from V and 4 bases from J, the junction contained 9 bases not matched to a gene. The germline CDR1 and CDR2 sequences are PRHDT and FYEKMQ (reference sequence). CDR3 DNA: TGTGCCAGCAGCTTCGTGGCCGGGACAGAGTACAATGAGCAGTTCTTC. Translated, it gives CASSFVAGTEYNEQFF. Supplemented by reference TRBV13 and TRBJ2-1, the full variable domain reads AAGVIQSPRHLIKEKRETATLKCYPIPRHDTVYWYQQGPGQDPQFLISFYEKMQSDKGSIPDRFSAQQFSDYHSELNMSSLELGDSALYFCASSFVAGTEYNEQFFGPGTRLTVL.

This chain connects TRBV12-3 or TRBV12-4 to TRBJ2-5; 9 positions agree with TRBD2. The CDR3 is 13 residues long. Trimming cost V 6 bases and J 9 bases; bases outside gene matches: 8. The CDR3 is CASSSNLAGAQYF. The CDR3 DNA follows: TGTGCCAGCAGCTCCAATTTAGCGGGGGCCCAGTACTTC.

This rearrangement joins TRBV7-2 to TRBJ1-2, with a weak D call TRBD1 (5 bases). CDR1 is SGHTA, CDR2 FQGNSA, per germline. This CDR3 has 18 residues. The V end lost 5 bases, the J end lost 2 bases, and 24 bases lay between the germline ends. The CDR3 DNA is TGTGCCAGCAGCCCAAACATATTCGGGACTCCCTCAAACTATGGCTACACCTTC. Translation gives CASSPNIFGTPSNYGYTF.

The rearrangement links TRBV5-1 to TRBJ1-5; TRBD1 aligns across 8 bases. After removal of 4 bases from V and 6 bases from J, the junction contained 9 bases not matched to a gene. The CDR3 is 15 amino acids. Germline V gene lookup returns CDR1 SGHRS and CDR2 YFSETQ. The CDR3 sequence is CASSPTGGGGQPQHF. The CDR3 nucleotides are TGCGCCAGCAGCCCCACAGGGGGGGGAGGTCAGCCCCAGCATTTT.

The V and J genes are TRBV27 and TRBJ2-7; D may be TRBD2 (5 bases). Trimming shortened V by 6 bases and J by 5 bases, and 17 bases separated the two germline ends. CDR1 and CDR2 (germline): MNHEY, SMNVEV (reference sequence). This CDR3 is 14 amino acids long. The CDR3 here is CASSCTREWDEQYF. The CDR3 region has the DNA TGTGCCAGCAGCTGCACTAGAGAATGGGACGAGCAGTACTTC.

The J gene is TRBJ2-5, the V gene TRBV30, with D possibly matching TRBD1 (5 bases). CDR1 GTSNPN and CDR2 SVGIG come from the germline V gene (reference sequence). V lost 0 bases and J 2 bases, leaving 7 bases between the germline ends. There are 13 residues in the CDR3. The CDR3 region has the DNA TGTGCCTGGAGTGTAGGGGCACAAGAGACCCAGTACTTC. The encoded protein is CAWSVGAQETQYF.

The chain employs TRBV11-2 and TRBJ2-2; 9 nucleotides agree with TRBD1. V was clipped by 1 base and J by 5 bases; unmatched bases: 11. This CDR3 has 18 amino acids. Germline V lookup: CDR1 SGHAT, CDR2 FQNNGV. CDR3 sequence (DNA): TGTGCCAGCAGCTTAGGATTCGGGGGGACAGGGTGGACCGGGGAGCTGTTTTTT. It codes for CASSLGFGGTGWTGELFF.

V usage is TRBV30 and J usage is TRBJ2-1; D possibly matches TRBD1 or TRBD2 (7 bases each). V shed 5 bases and J shed 7 bases, with 21 bases lying between them. Per germline, CDR1 GTSNPN and CDR2 SVGIG (reference sequence). This CDR3 is 15 amino acids long. The CDR3 bases are TGTGCCTGGGGGGGGAGGGGGCTTTACGTAAATGAGCAGTTCTTC. Translating it yields CAWGGRGLYVNEQFF.

Written as DNA, the CDR3 is TGTGCCAGCAGCCCCGGGACAGGGGGCTTCGGGGCCAACGTCCTGACTTTC. Encoded protein: CASSPGTGGFGANVLTF. This rearrangement joins TRBV9 to TRBJ2-6; 12 bases are shared with TRBD1. The germline gives CDR1 SGDLS, CDR2 YYNGEE. Germline trimming cut 4 bases from V and 4 bases from J; bases unmatched to any gene: 6. This CDR3 has 17 residues.

This chain uses TRBV4-3 with TRBJ2-7, with TRBD1 matching 10 bases. CDR1 and CDR2 (germline): LGHNA, YSLEER. The CDR3 sequence is 16 residues long. V gave up 3 bases and J gave up 5 bases; unmatched junction bases: 10. CDR3 residues: CASSHDRGTGDDEQYF. As DNA, the CDR3 is TGCGCCAGCAGCCACGACCGAGGGACAGGGGACGACGAGCAGTACTTC.

The chain uses TRBV29-1 and TRBJ1-4; TRBD1 matches 9 bases. V was pared by 6 bases and J by 8 bases, with 7 bases of the junction left unmatched. CDR1 and CDR2 from the germline V gene are SQVTM and ANQGSEA. The length of the CDR3 is 13 residues. Written as DNA, the CDR3 is TGCAGCGTAAGGACAGGGGCGGGAGAAAAACTGTTTTTT. It encodes CSVRTGAGEKLFF.

The gene calls are TRBV19 and TRBJ1-3; D perhaps matches TRBD1 (5 bases). CDR3 size: 15 residues. Trimming took 5 bases from V and 0 from J, leaving 11 bases between them. Germline-derived CDR1 and CDR2 are LNHDA and SQIVND (reference sequence). The CDR3 coding sequence is TGTGCCAGTAGTCAACAGGAGGCCTCTGGAAACACCATATATTTT. Its translation: CASSQQEASGNTIYF.

V usage is TRBV6-5 and J usage is TRBJ2-1, with 7 bases matching TRBD1. V trimming: 6 bases; J trimming: 7 bases; junction bases outside the gene matches: 3. Germline V gene data show CDR1 as MNHEY and CDR2 as SVGAGI. There are 12 residues in the CDR3. CDR3 region: CASRGQVNEQFF. For the CDR3, the DNA is TGTGCCAGCAGAGGACAGGTAAATGAGCAGTTCTTC.